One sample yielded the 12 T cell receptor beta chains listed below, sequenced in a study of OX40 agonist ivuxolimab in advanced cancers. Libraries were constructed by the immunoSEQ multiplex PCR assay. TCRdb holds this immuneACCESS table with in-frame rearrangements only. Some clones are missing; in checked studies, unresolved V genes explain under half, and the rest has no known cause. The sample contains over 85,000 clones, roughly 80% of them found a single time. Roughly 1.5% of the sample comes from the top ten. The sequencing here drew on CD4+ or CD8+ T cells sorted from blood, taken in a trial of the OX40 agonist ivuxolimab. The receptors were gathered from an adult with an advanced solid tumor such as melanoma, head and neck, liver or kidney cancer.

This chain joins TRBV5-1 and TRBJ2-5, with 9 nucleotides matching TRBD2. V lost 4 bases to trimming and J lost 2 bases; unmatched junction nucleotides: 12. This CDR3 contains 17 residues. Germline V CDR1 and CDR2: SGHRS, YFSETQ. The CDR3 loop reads CASSLGTSTPGQETQYF. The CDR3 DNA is TGCGCCAGCAGCCTCGGGACTAGCACCCCGGGGCAAGAGACCCAGTACTTC.

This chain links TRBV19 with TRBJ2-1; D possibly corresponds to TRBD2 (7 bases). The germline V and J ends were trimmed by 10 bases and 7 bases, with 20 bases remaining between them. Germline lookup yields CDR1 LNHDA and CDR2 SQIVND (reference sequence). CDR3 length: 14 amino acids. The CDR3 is CATKGGAGRNEQFF. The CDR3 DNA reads TGTGCCACCAAGGGGGGGGCAGGGAGGAATGAGCAGTTCTTC.

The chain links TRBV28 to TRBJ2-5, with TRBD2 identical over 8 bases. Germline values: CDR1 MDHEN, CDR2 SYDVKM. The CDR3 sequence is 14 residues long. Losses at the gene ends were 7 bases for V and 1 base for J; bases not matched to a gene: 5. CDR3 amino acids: CASIGGGFQETQYF. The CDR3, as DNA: TGTGCCAGCATAGGCGGGGGGTTCCAAGAGACCCAGTACTTC.

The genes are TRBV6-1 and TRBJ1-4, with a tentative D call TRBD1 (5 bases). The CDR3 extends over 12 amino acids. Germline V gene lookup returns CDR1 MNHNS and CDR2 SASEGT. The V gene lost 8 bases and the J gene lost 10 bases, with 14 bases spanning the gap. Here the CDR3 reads CASQVGGGKLFF. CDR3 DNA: TGTGCCAGCCAGGTCGGGGGTGGAAAACTGTTTTTT.

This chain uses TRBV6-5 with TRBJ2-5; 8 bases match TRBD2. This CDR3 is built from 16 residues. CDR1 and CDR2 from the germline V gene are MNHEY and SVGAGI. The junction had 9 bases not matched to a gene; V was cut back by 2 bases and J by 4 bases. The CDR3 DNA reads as TGTGCCAGCAGTTACGCGGGGGGTACTAGTACAGAGACCCAGTACTTC. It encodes CASSYAGGTSTETQYF.

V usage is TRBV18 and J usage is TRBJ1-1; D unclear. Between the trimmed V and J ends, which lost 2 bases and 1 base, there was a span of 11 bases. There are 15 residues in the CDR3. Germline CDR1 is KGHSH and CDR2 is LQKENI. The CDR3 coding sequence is TGTGCCAGCTCACCAGGGTTGGGAAAGAACACTGAAGCTTTCTTT. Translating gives CASSPGLGKNTEAFF.

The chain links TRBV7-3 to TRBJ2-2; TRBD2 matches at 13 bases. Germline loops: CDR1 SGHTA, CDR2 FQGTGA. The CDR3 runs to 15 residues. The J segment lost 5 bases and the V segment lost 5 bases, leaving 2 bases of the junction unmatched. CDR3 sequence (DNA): TGTGCCAGCAGCCGGACTAGCGGGAGTACCGGGGAGCTGTTTTTT. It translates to CASSRTSGSTGELFF.

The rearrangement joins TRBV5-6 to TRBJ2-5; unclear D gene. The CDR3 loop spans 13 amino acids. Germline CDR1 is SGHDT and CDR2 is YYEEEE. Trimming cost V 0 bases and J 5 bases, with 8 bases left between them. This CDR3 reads CASSLVRVETQYF. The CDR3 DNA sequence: TGTGCCAGCAGCTTGGTAAGGGTGGAGACCCAGTACTTC.

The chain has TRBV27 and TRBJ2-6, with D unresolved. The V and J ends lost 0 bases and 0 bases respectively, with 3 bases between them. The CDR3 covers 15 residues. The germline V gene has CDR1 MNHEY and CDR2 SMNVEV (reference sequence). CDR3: CASSLSASGANVLTF. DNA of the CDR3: TGTGCCAGCAGTTTATCCGCCTCTGGGGCCAACGTCCTGACTTTC.

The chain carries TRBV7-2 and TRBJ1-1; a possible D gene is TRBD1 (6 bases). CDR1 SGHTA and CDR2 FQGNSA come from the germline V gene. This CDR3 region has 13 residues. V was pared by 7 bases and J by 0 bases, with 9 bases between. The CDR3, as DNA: TGTGCCAGCACCAGGACAGTGAACACTGAAGCTTTCTTT. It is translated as CASTRTVNTEAFF.

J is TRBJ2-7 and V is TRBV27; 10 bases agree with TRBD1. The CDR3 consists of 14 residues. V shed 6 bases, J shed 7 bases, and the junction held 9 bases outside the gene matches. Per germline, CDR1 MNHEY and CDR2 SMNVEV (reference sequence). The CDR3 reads CASRPGQGSGEQYF. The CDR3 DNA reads TGTGCCAGCAGACCGGGACAGGGGTCTGGGGAGCAGTACTTC.

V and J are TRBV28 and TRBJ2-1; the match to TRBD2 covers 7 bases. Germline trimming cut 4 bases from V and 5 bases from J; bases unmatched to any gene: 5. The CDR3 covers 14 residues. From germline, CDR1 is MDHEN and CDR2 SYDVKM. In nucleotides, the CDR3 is TGTGCCAGCAGTTCAGCGGGATATAACAATGAGCAGTTCTTC. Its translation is CASSSAGYNNEQFF.